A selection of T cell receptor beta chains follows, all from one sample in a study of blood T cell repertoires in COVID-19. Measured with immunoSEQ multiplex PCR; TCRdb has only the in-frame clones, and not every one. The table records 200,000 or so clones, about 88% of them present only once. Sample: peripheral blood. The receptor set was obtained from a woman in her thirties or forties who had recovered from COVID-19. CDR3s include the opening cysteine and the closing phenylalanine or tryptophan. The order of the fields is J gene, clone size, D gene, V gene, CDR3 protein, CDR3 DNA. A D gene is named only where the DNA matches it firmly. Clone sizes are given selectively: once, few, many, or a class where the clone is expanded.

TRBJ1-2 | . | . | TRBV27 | CASSREGVGTNYGYTF | TGTGCCAGCAGTAGGGAGGGGGTAGGGACTAACTATGGCTACACCTTC
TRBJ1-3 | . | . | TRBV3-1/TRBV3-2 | CASSPSGTRTSGNTIYF | TGTGCCAGCAGTCCTTCCGGGACAAGGACCTCTGGAAACACCATATATTTT
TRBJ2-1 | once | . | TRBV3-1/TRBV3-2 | CASSVTPYEQFF | TGTGCCAGCAGTGTTACTCCTTATGAGCAGTTCTTC
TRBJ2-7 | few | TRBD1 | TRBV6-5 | CASSWSGTGGNEQYF | TGTGCCAGCAGTTGGTCCGGGACAGGGGGCAACGAGCAGTACTTC
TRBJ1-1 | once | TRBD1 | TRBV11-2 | CASSPDRASEAFF | TGTGCCAGCAGCCCTGACAGGGCGTCTGAAGCTTTCTTT
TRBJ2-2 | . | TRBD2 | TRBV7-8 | CASSSDPRASGRFTGELFF | TGTGCCAGCAGCTCTGACCCGAGAGCTAGCGGGAGGTTCACCGGGGAGCTGTTTTTT
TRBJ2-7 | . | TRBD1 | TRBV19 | CASRGTGAYEQYF | TGTGCCAGTAGGGGGACAGGGGCCTACGAGCAGTACTTC
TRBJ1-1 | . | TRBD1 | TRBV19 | CASSLSTGRNTEAFF | TGTGCCAGTAGTCTATCGACAGGGCGGAACACTGAAGCTTTCTTT
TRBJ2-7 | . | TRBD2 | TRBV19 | CASSPAGGRPYEQYF | TGTGCCAGTAGCCCAGCGGGAGGCCGACCCTACGAGCAGTACTTC
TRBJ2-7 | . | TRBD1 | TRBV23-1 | CASVEGTGSYEQYF | TGCGCCAGCGTCGAGGGGACAGGGTCCTACGAGCAGTACTTC
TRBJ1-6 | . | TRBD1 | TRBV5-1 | CASSPGTVGNSPLHF | TGCGCCAGCAGTCCCGGGACAGTTGGTAATTCACCCCTCCACTTT
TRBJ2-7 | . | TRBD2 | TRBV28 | CASTPRRRGGSPYEQYF | TGTGCCAGCACCCCACGGAGGCGGGGCGGGAGTCCTTACGAGCAGTACTTC
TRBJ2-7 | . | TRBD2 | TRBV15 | CATSRERGQTYEQYF | TGTGCCACCAGCAGGGAGCGGGGGCAAACCTACGAGCAGTACTTC
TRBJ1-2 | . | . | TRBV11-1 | CASSGRTASLGYTF | TGTGCCAGCAGCGGCCGGACAGCCTCCCTAGGCTACACCTTC
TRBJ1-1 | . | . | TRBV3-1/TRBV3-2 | CASSPLGEVSTEAFF | TGTGCCAGCAGCCCGTTGGGGGAGGTTAGCACTGAAGCTTTCTTT
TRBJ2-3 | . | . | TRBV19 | CASSRDSGVSNTDTQYF | TGTGCCAGTAGTAGGGACTCGGGGGTATCTAACACAGATACGCAGTATTTT